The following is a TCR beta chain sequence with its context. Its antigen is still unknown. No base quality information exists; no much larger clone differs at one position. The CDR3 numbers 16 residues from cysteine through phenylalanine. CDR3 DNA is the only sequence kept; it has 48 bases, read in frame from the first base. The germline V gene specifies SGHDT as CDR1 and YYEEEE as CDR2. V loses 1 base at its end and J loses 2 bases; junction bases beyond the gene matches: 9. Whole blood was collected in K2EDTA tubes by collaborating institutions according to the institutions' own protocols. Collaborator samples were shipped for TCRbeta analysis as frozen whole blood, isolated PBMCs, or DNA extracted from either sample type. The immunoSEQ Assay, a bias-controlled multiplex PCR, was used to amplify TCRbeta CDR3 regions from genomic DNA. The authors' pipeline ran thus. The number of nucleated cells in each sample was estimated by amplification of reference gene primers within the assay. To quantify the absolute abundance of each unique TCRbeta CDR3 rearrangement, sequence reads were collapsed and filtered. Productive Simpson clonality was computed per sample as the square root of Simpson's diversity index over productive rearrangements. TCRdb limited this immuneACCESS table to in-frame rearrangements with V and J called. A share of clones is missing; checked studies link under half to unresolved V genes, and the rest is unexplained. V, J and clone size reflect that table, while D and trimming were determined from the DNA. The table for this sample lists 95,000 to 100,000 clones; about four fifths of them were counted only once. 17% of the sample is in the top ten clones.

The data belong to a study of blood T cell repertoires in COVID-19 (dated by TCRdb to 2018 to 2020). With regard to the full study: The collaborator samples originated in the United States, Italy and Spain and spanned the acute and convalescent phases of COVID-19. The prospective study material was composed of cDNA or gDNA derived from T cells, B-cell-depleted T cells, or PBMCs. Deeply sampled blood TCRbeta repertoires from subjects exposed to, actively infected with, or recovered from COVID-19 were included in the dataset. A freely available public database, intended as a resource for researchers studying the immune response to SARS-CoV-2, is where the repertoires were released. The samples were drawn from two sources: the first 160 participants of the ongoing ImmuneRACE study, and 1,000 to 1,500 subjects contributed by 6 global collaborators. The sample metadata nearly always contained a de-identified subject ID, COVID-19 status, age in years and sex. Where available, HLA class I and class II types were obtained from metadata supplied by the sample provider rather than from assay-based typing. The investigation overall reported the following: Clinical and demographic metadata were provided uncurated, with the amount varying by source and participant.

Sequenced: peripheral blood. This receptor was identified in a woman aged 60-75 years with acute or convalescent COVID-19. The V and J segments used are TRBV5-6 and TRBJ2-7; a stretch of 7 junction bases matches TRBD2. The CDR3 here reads CASSLIRRSGAYEQYF. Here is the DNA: TGTGCCAGCAGCTTGATCAGGCGGAGCGGGGCCTACGAGCAGTACTTC.